This is a list of T cell receptor beta chains from one sample in a study of T cell changes during pregnancy in multiple sclerosis. Sequenced by immunoSEQ multiplex PCR; TCRdb stores in-frame clones only, minus some. The data show roughly 68,000 clones, with about 92% seen just once and around 1.3% held by the top ten. The sequences come from peripheral blood, collected in the second trimester of pregnancy. Receptor source: a female donor in good health, enrolled as a control in a pregnancy study. Each CDR3 is given with its conserved first and last residue. D genes are given only for firm matches. Size values are once, few and many counts, or a class for expanded clones, and some rows have none.

clone size	D gene	J gene	V gene	CDR3 protein	CDR3 DNA
-	-	TRBJ2-7	TRBV6-4	CASSPDGEHYEQYF	TGTGCCAGCAGTCCAGACGGGGAGCACTACGAGCAGTACTTC
-	TRBD2	TRBJ2-1	TRBV29-1	CSVGPPGLAGANNEQFF	TGCAGCGTTGGCCCTCCGGGACTAGCGGGAGCGAACAATGAGCAGTTCTTC
once	-	TRBJ2-7	TRBV18	CASSPTGAAYEQYF	TGTGCCAGCTCACCGACTGGCGCCGCCTACGAGCAGTACTTC
-	-	TRBJ2-1	TRBV2	CASSEQQGSEQFF	TGTGCCAGCAGTGAACAACAGGGTAGTGAGCAGTTCTTC
-	TRBD2	TRBJ2-1	TRBV30	CAWSSGGDSYNEQFF	TGTGCCTGGAGTTCCGGGGGGGACTCCTACAATGAGCAGTTCTTC
-	TRBD1	TRBJ2-3	TRBV9	CASTLDRGDTDTQYF	TGTGCCAGCACCCTCGACAGGGGGGACACAGATACGCAGTATTTT
-	TRBD2	TRBJ2-3	TRBV30	CAWSVGSGFTDTQYF	TGTGCCTGGAGTGTAGGTAGCGGGTTCACAGATACGCAGTATTTT
once	TRBD1	TRBJ2-7	TRBV6-1	CASSEGGTGSYEQYF	TGTGCCAGCAGTGAGGGGGGGACAGGGTCCTACGAGCAGTACTTC
-	TRBD1	TRBJ2-7	TRBV5-4	CASSPRTGSSYEQYF	TGTGCCAGCAGCCCGAGGACAGGGTCGTCCTACGAGCAGTACTTC
-	TRBD1	TRBJ2-1	TRBV5-6	CASSPGQGTRDEQFF	TGTGCCAGCAGCCCGGGACAGGGGACGAGGGATGAGCAGTTCTTC
-	TRBD1	TRBJ1-2	TRBV28	CASSPYRGAWGYTF	TGTGCCAGCAGTCCATACAGGGGGGCGTGGGGCTACACCTTC
-	TRBD1	TRBJ1-1	TRBV28	CASSPNRGWDTEAFF	TGTGCCAGCAGCCCCAACAGGGGATGGGACACTGAAGCTTTCTTT
-	-	TRBJ2-5	TRBV5-6	CASSLMREETQYF	TGTGCCAGCAGCTTGATGAGGGAAGAGACCCAGTACTTC
once	-	TRBJ2-5	TRBV7-8	CASSLSSGLGLETQYF	TGTGCCAGCAGCTTATCTTCTGGGCTAGGACTGGAGACCCAGTACTTC
-	TRBD1	TRBJ1-3	TRBV19	CASRRDRSSGNTIYF	TGTGCCAGTAGACGGGACAGATCCTCTGGAAACACCATATATTTT
-	TRBD2	TRBJ2-1	TRBV18	CASSPGTSGIGEFF	TGTGCCAGCTCTCCCGGGACTAGCGGGATCGGAGAGTTCTTC
-	-	TRBJ1-1	TRBV14	CASSKGVRGAFF	TGTGCCAGCAGCAAGGGGGTCCGAGGGGCTTTCTTT
-	-	TRBJ2-1	TRBV5-1	CASSPRASSYNEQFF	TGCGCCAGCAGCCCGCGGGCGAGCTCCTACAATGAGCAGTTCTTC
once	TRBD1	TRBJ1-1	TRBV4-1	CASSQVDRVATEAFF	TGCGCCAGCAGCCAAGTTGACAGGGTGGCGACTGAAGCTTTCTTT
-	-	TRBJ1-1	TRBV29-1	CSVEYDTRGTEAFF	TGCAGCGTTGAATATGATACCAGGGGCACTGAAGCTTTCTTT
-	TRBD1	TRBJ1-2	TRBV2	CASSEGTGVDYGYTF	TGTGCCAGCAGTGAGGGGACAGGGGTAGACTATGGCTACACCTTC
-	-	TRBJ2-1	TRBV29-1	CSVLGLTGQFF	TGCAGCGTTTTGGGTCTAACAGGGCAGTTCTTC
-	-	TRBJ2-3	TRBV4-1	CASSQVLGGGDTQYF	TGCGCCAGCAGCCAAGTTCTGGGAGGTGGGGATACGCAGTATTTT
-	TRBD1	TRBJ2-7	TRBV5-1	CASRSGQGAYEQYF	TGCGCCAGCAGATCGGGACAGGGGGCGTACGAGCAGTACTTC
-	-	TRBJ1-4	TRBV5-1	CASSLSGPNEKLFF	TGCGCCAGCAGCTTGTCAGGGCCTAATGAAAAACTGTTTTTT
-	-	TRBJ1-2	TRBV28	CASSLVDSSNYGYTF	TGTGCCAGCAGTTTGGTAGACAGCTCTAACTATGGCTACACCTTC
-	TRBD1	TRBJ2-7	TRBV27	CASRLGQGLSEQYF	TGTGCCAGCAGACTTGGACAGGGCTTGTCCGAGCAGTACTTC
-	TRBD1	TRBJ1-5	TRBV19	CASKGQTSNQPQHF	TGTGCCAGTAAGGGACAGACAAGCAATCAGCCCCAGCATTTT
-	TRBD2	TRBJ2-4	TRBV6-5	CASSYSGGDKNIQYF	TGTGCCAGCAGTTACTCGGGGGGGGACAAAAACATTCAGTACTTC
once	TRBD1	TRBJ1-1	TRBV4-1	CASSQQDRGLTEAFF	TGCGCCAGCAGCCAACAGGACAGGGGGCTCACTGAAGCTTTCTTT
-	TRBD2	TRBJ2-1	TRBV7-9	CASSRLADNEQFF	TGTGCCAGCAGCCGACTAGCGGACAATGAGCAGTTCTTC
-	TRBD1	TRBJ2-2	TRBV5-1	CASSLGQGPSGELFF	TGCGCCAGCAGCTTGGGACAGGGGCCCTCCGGGGAGCTGTTTTTT
-	TRBD2	TRBJ2-1	TRBV18	CASSPRAGEGNEQFF	TGTGCCAGCTCACCAAGGGCGGGAGAGGGAAATGAGCAGTTCTTC
-	-	TRBJ2-2	TRBV6-1	CASSEGPVPDTGELFF	TGTGCCAGCAGTGAAGGCCCGGTACCGGACACCGGGGAGCTGTTTTTT
-	TRBD2	TRBJ2-2	TRBV9	CASSAPPGLEAGELFF	TGTGCCAGCAGCGCCCCGCCGGGACTAGAAGCCGGGGAGCTGTTTTTT
-	-	TRBJ1-1	TRBV6-5	CASSYEGRGTEAFF	TGTGCCAGCAGTTACGAAGGGAGGGGCACTGAAGCTTTCTTT
-	-	TRBJ2-7	TRBV28	CASSAISSFSYEQYF	TGTGCCAGCAGTGCGATCTCTAGTTTCTCCTACGAGCAGTACTTC
once	-	TRBJ1-1	TRBV18	CASSRQSRGTEAFF	TGTGCCAGCTCACGACAGTCTCGAGGCACTGAAGCTTTCTTT
-	TRBD2	TRBJ2-3	TRBV7-3	CASSSGLVTDTQYF	TGTGCCAGCAGCTCGGGACTAGTCACAGATACGCAGTATTTT
-	TRBD2	TRBJ2-1	TRBV6-5	CASSYSRGDEQFF	TGTGCCAGCAGTTACTCTCGGGGGGACGAGCAGTTCTTC
-	-	TRBJ1-1	TRBV4-1	CASSPGGTEAFF	TGCGCCAGCAGCCCGGGGGGGACTGAAGCTTTCTTT
once	-	TRBJ1-1	TRBV4-3	CASSQEYRQRSGDYEAFF	TGCGCCAGCAGCCAAGAATATCGACAGCGGAGTGGGGACTATGAAGCTTTCTTT
-	TRBD1	TRBJ1-5	TRBV27	CASSLRGQGSYQPQHF	TGTGCCAGCAGTTTAAGGGGACAGGGGAGCTATCAGCCCCAGCATTTT
-	TRBD1	TRBJ1-2	TRBV28	CASSLPFRTGINYGYTF	TGTGCCAGCAGTTTACCGTTCCGGACAGGGATAAACTATGGCTACACCTTC
few	TRBD2	TRBJ2-7	TRBV19	CASKRLAGEVYEQYF	TGTGCCAGTAAACGGCTAGCGGGGGAGGTCTACGAGCAGTACTTC
-	-	TRBJ2-1	TRBV5-6	CASSLAVGQPHNEQFF	TGTGCCAGCAGCTTGGCCGTCGGACAGCCACACAATGAGCAGTTCTTC
-	-	TRBJ2-1	TRBV28	CASSFVLRDFSYNEQFF	TGTGCCAGCAGTTTCGTCCTCCGGGACTTCTCCTACAATGAGCAGTTCTTC
-	-	TRBJ2-1	TRBV12-5	CASGFAYEQFF	TGTGCTAGTGGTTTTGCGTATGAGCAGTTCTTC
medium-sized	-	TRBJ1-5	TRBV7-8	CASSLSAGGRQTQHF	TGTGCCAGCAGCCTATCCGCGGGTGGCCGTCAGACCCAGCATTTT
-	TRBD1	TRBJ1-2	TRBV29-1	CSALRTGFDGYTF	TGCAGCGCCCTTCGGACAGGGTTCGACGGCTACACCTTC